This paragraph reports one T cell receptor (beta chain). Its cognate antigen has yet to be identified. No much larger clone exists at a distance of one base, and base qualities are not known. Peripheral blood CD8+ and CD4+ T cells from healthy donors, Susac syndrome patients and multiple sclerosis patients were profiled using high-throughput TCR beta sequencing. Susac syndrome patients met recently defined diagnostic criteria for definite or probable disease. Bulk CD8+ and CD4+ T cells were purified by magnetic negative isolation, while CD8+ TEMRA cells were enriched using FACS. Blood was collected in EDTA tubes and processed within 24 hours, with PBMCs isolated through density gradient centrifugation. PBMCs intended for TCR sequencing were cryopreserved in liquid nitrogen and thawed later in a water bath at 37 degrees C. The sorted or isolated CD4+, CD8+ and CD8+ TEMRA cells had a purity of 90% or higher.

The sample originates from a study of CD8 T cells in Susac syndrome (dated by TCRdb to about 2019). Regarding the research as a whole: Among the Susac syndrome patients who were sequenced, clinically active disease was present in more than 5 and clinical remission was observed in fewer than 10. At the time of blood withdrawal, Susac syndrome patients were either therapy-naive, taking corticosteroids (with some also receiving IVIg), or on IVIg alone. Repertoire sequencing was used to test whether CD8+ T cell activation and differentiation in Susac syndrome was antigen driven. Points the paper makes about the study in general: The number of individuals in the TCR sequencing and HLA analysis was acknowledged as relatively small. No clonal expansion was detected in the CD4+ T cell repertoire of Susac syndrome patients.

From its cysteine to its phenylalanine, the CDR3 spans 14 amino acids. Kept here is only the CDR3 DNA, which spans 42 bases and is read in frame from base 1. After removal of 6 bases from V and 10 bases from J, the junction retains 6 bases not matched to a gene. RNA was extracted with the RNeasy kit and roughly 0.45 to 1 ug was reverse transcribed using random hexamers. TCR beta CDR3 regions were amplified with the immunoSEQ multiplex PCR assay covering 54 Vbeta and 13 Jbeta segments. Bias from PCR amplification was corrected by using a synthetic template baseline for primer optimization and for computational correction. The published analysis was carried out like this. Reads were annotated to V, D and J genes per IMGT and analyzed with immunoSEQ Analyzer, keeping only productive sequences. Clonality was computed as one minus Shannon entropy normalized by log2 of the number of productive unique sequences. Public and private clones were assessed among the 100 most prevalent clones of each patient and control. A clone was defined as Susac-specific if it was absent from the healthy and MS cohorts, from around 960 published viral clones and from other ImmuneACCESS disease sequences. Using fastp trimming at Q25 and MiXCR clonotype assembly, TCRdb reanalyzed the public sequencing data and kept in-frame beta chains. Here each entry gathers all rows of one CDR3 protein and keeps the most common genes and DNA. TCRdb's processing, not the authors' own work, is the source of the V and J calls. This sample is represented by roughly 190,000 distinct CDR3 sequences; around nine tenths of them were singletons. The ten largest clones add up to around 0.085% of the sample.

The specimen sequenced was CD4+ T cells from PBMCs. The TCR originated in a human donor with Susac syndrome. The rearrangement combines TRBV12-3 or TRBV12-4 with TRBJ1-6; the central 10 bases match TRBD1. The CDR3 sequence is CASSPGTGESPLHF. Read as DNA, the sequence is TGTGCCAGCAGCCCCGGGACAGGGGAATCACCCCTCCACTTT.